This T cell receptor (beta chain) was sequenced in a study of blood T cells in healthy people across ages. The use of a sample-barcoded 5' primer and a J-beta primer mix characterized a second PCR of about 6 to 12 cycles. From the 5' RACE reads, TCRdb called clonotypes with MiXCR, one entry per CDR3 protein. This table has roughly 1,500,000 distinct CDR3 sequences, roughly 32% appearing once. This CDR3 region has 16 residues. Germline-derived CDR1 and CDR2 are SGHVS and FNYEAQ. To note about this clonotype: One end of the junction does not line up with germline, which may come from a read error.

Specimen: blood. The sequence derives from a woman under 40 in good health. The rearrangement joins TRBV7-6 to TRBJ2-5, with D uncertain. CDR3 protein: CASGLEAVNLQETQYF. DNA for the CDR3: TGTGCCAGCGGCTTAGAGGCGGTTAACCTTCAAGAGACCCAGTACTTC. Together with reference TRBV7-6 and TRBJ2-5, the CDR3 gives the full variable domain: GAGVSQSPRYKVTKRGQDVALRCDPISGHVSLYWYRQALGQGPEFLTYFNYEAQQDKSGLPNDRFSAERPEGSISTLTIQRTEQRDSAMYRCASGLEAVNLQETQYFGPGTRLLVL.